These 19 T cell receptor beta chains came from one sample sequenced in a study of T cell responses to AZD1222 COVID-19 vaccine. Using immunoSEQ multiplex PCR, the repertoire was profiled, and TCRdb retains in-frame clones only, with some absent. The sample includes around 190,000 clones, 80% to 90% seen only once; the top ten take approximately 0.49%. The starting material was peripheral blood, obtained on day 0 of AZD1222 vaccination. These receptors were taken from an adult in good health.

The gene calls are TRBV9 and TRBJ2-1, with 7 bases aligning to TRBD2. Germline CDR1 reads SGDLS; CDR2 reads YYNGEE. The V segment lost 2 bases and the J segment 6 bases; nucleotides outside the gene matches: 5. CDR3 length: 14 amino acids. The CDR3 protein is CASSVAGVLNEQFF. The CDR3 coding sequence is TGTGCCAGCAGCGTTGCGGGGGTCCTCAATGAGCAGTTCTTC.

The rearrangement links TRBV28 to TRBJ1-6; D might be TRBD1 (6 bases). Trimming cost V 3 bases and J 6 bases, with 9 bases left between them. CDR3 length: 14 residues. The germline V gene encodes CDR1 MDHEN and CDR2 SYDVKM. This CDR3 reads CASSFQGSNSPLHF. In DNA form, the CDR3 reads TGTGCCAGCAGTTTCCAGGGGTCTAATTCACCCCTCCACTTT. The whole variable domain, filled in from reference TRBV28 and TRBJ1-6, reads DVKVTQSSRYLVKRTGEKVFLECVQDMDHENMFWYRQDPGLGLRLIYFSYDVKMKEKGDIPEGYSVSREKKERFSLILESASTNQTSMYLCASSFQGSNSPLHFGNGTRLTVT.

The chain employs TRBV10-2 and TRBJ2-1; D gene unclear. This CDR3 spans 14 amino acids. Germline V gene data show CDR1 as WSHSY and CDR2 as SAAADI. Trimming shortened V by 7 bases and J by 0 bases, and 10 bases separated the two germline ends. As DNA, the CDR3 is TGCGCCAGCACTCCCACACACTCCTACAATGAGCAGTTCTTC. Its protein is CASTPTHSYNEQFF.

The V gene is TRBV28, the J gene TRBJ1-4, with D tentatively TRBD1 (5 bases). CDR3 length: 15 amino acids. Per the germline V gene, CDR1 is MDHEN and CDR2 is SYDVKM. The ends were cut back, 6 bases at V and 7 bases at J, with 18 bases in the middle. CDR3 amino acids: CASSSTGSIAEKLFF. For the CDR3, the DNA is TGTGCCAGCAGCTCAACAGGATCGATCGCTGAAAAACTGTTTTTT. Full variable domain (missing parts from reference TRBV28 and TRBJ1-4): DVKVTQSSRYLVKRTGEKVFLECVQDMDHENMFWYRQDPGLGLRLIYFSYDVKMKEKGDIPEGYSVSREKKERFSLILESASTNQTSMYLCASSSTGSIAEKLFFGSGTQLSVL.

This CDR3 is CAWSPSGLAEEQFF. The CDR3 nucleotides read TGTGCCTGGAGTCCTTCGGGACTAGCGGAGGAGCAGTTCTTC. This rearrangement joins TRBV30 to TRBJ2-1; 11 positions agree with TRBD2. The CDR3 extends over 14 amino acids. Unmatched junction bases numbered 7, after V lost 2 bases and J lost 10 bases. Germline V CDR1 and CDR2: GTSNPN, SVGIG (reference sequence).

J is TRBJ2-3 and V is TRBV5-1, with TRBD1 identical over 12 bases. Germline-derived CDR1 and CDR2 are SGHRS and YFSETQ. V dropped 4 bases and J dropped 5; count of bases not matched to a gene: 5. The CDR3 has 15 residues. CDR3 coding DNA: TGCGCCAGCAGCGGGACAGGGGGCAATGGAGATACGCAGTATTTT. This encodes CASSGTGGNGDTQYF.

The genes are TRBV27 and TRBJ1-5; D unresolved. This CDR3 spans 13 amino acids. Germline CDR1 is MNHEY and CDR2 is SMNVEV (reference sequence). Trimming left V 0 bases short and J 7 bases short, with 7 bases between. The CDR3 spells CASSLSKGQPQHF. Here the CDR3 DNA reads TGTGCCAGCAGTTTATCGAAGGGCCAGCCCCAGCATTTT.

The V and J genes are TRBV30 and TRBJ1-5; D is uncertain. This CDR3 contains 15 residues. Germline assignment: CDR1 GTSNPN and CDR2 SVGIG (reference sequence). Deletions cut 0 bases from V and 5 bases from J, with 14 bases between. The CDR3 region is CAWSVPVTDYQPQHF. DNA of the CDR3: TGTGCCTGGAGTGTACCAGTTACAGATTATCAGCCCCAGCATTTT. Full variable domain (outside the CDR3, taken from reference TRBV30 and TRBJ1-5): SQTIHQWPATLVQPVGSPLSLECTVEGTSNPNLYWYRQAAGRGLQLLFYSVGIGQISSEVPQNLSASRPQDRQFILSSKKLLLSDSGFYLCAWSVPVTDYQPQHFGDGTRLSIL.

The chain combines TRBV6-5 with TRBJ1-1; D remains ambiguous. The V end was cut by 8 bases, the J end by 0 bases, with 10 bases between. The CDR3 totals 13 residues. CDR1 is MNHEY, CDR2 SVGAGI, per germline. The CDR3 DNA sequence: TGTGCCAGCTACCTAGGGATGAACACTGAAGCTTTCTTT. It encodes CASYLGMNTEAFF.

Worth noting for this clone: The same CDR3 arises from other DNA sequences in this sample as well. The CDR3 DNA sequence: TGTGCCAGCAGCTTAGACAGGGGGAGTTCACCCCTCCACTTT. It is translated as CASSLDRGSSPLHF. The chain has TRBV27 and TRBJ1-6; 9 bases match TRBD1. V gave up 6 bases and J gave up 9 bases; unmatched junction bases: 6. This CDR3 has 14 residues. Germline CDR1 reads MNHEY; CDR2 reads SMNVEV (reference sequence).

The rearrangement uses TRBV27 and TRBJ2-2, with D hard to call. V lost 2 bases and J 2 bases, leaving 9 bases between the germline ends. This CDR3 has 15 amino acids. Germline-derived CDR1 and CDR2 are MNHEY and SMNVEV (reference sequence). Here the CDR3 DNA reads TGTGCCAGCAGTTTAATTGGCAGTAACACCGGGGAGCTGTTTTTT. As protein: CASSLIGSNTGELFF.

CDR3 amino acids: CASSPGTGYGYTF. DNA for the CDR3: TGTGCCAGCAGCCCTGGGACAGGGTATGGCTACACCTTC. This chain joins TRBV7-2 and TRBJ1-2, with 9 bases aligning to TRBD1. Germline-derived CDR1 and CDR2 are SGHTA and FQGNSA. CDR3 size: 13 residues. Trimming removed 5 bases from V and 5 bases from J; junction bases left unmatched: 3.

The CDR3 nucleotides read TGTGCCAGTAGTATAAGAGGGGACAGTCGCAATGAGCAGTTCTTC. Its translation: CASSIRGDSRNEQFF. This chain links TRBV19 with TRBJ2-1, with TRBD1 identical over 7 bases. The CDR3 consists of 15 residues. Germline V gives CDR1 LNHDA, CDR2 SQIVND (reference sequence). The J segment lost 6 bases and the V segment lost 2 bases, leaving 7 bases of the junction unmatched.

The chain has TRBV9 and TRBJ2-7, with TRBD1 as a possible D gene (6 bases). Germline CDR1 is SGDLS and CDR2 is YYNGEE. The germline V and J ends were trimmed by 3 bases and 2 bases, with 18 bases remaining between them. The CDR3 extends over 16 amino acids. The CDR3 nucleotides read TGTGCCAGCAGCGCCACCGGGACACTAAAGGCCTACGAGCAGTACTTC. It specifies CASSATGTLKAYEQYF.

This clone is a singleton in its sample. V is TRBV27 and J is TRBJ2-1, with D unresolved. Germline values: CDR1 MNHEY, CDR2 SMNVEV (reference sequence). V lost 2 bases, J lost 0 bases, and 8 bases lay in between. This CDR3 region has 15 residues. Here the CDR3 reads CASSLELSSYNEQFF. Here the CDR3 DNA reads TGTGCCAGCAGTTTAGAGCTTAGCTCCTACAATGAGCAGTTCTTC.

The rearrangement joins TRBV30 to TRBJ1-1; 9 bases align to TRBD1. With 2 bases clipped from V and 8 bases from J, the junction kept 9 bases outside the gene matches. CDR3 size: 14 residues. CDR1 and CDR2 from the germline V gene are GTSNPN and SVGIG (reference sequence). The CDR3 bases are TGTGCCTGGAGTCTCCCGCCCGGGACAGGGGAAGCTTTCTTT. Translating gives CAWSLPPGTGEAFF.

CDR3 amino acids: CASSYQINTEAFF. In DNA, the CDR3 is TGTGCCAGCAGTTATCAGATAAACACTGAAGCTTTCTTT. J is TRBJ1-1 and V is TRBV6-5; D not resolved. V lost 3 bases to trimming and J lost 2 bases, with 7 bases between them. CDR1 is MNHEY, CDR2 SVGAGI, per germline. The CDR3 runs to 13 residues.

The chain combines TRBV6-2 or TRBV6-3 with TRBJ2-1, with 9 bases identical to TRBD2. Per germline, CDR1 MNHEY and CDR2 SVGEGT. This CDR3 has 15 amino acids. Trimming at V came to 6 bases and at J to 7 bases, leaving 10 bases not matched to a gene. In nucleotides, the CDR3 is TGTGCCAGCAGCCCAAGCAGCGGGGGGCCGAATGAGCAGTTCTTC. It is translated as CASSPSSGGPNEQFF.

This chain uses TRBV9 with TRBJ1-1, with a possible D match to TRBD1 (6 bases). The CDR3 contains 14 residues. Deletions cut 4 bases from V and 8 bases from J, with 18 bases between. Germline loops: CDR1 SGDLS, CDR2 YYNGEE. CDR3 bases: TGTGCCAGCAGCCCCCGACAGGCCGATGAAGAAGCTTTCTTT. Translated: CASSPRQADEEAFF. Complete variable domain (other parts from reference TRBV9 and TRBJ1-1): DSGVTQTPKHLITATGQRVTLRCSPRSGDLSVYWYQQSLDQGLQFLIQYYNGEERAKGNILERFSAQQFPDLHSELNLSSLELGDSALYFCASSPRQADEEAFFGQGTRLTVV.